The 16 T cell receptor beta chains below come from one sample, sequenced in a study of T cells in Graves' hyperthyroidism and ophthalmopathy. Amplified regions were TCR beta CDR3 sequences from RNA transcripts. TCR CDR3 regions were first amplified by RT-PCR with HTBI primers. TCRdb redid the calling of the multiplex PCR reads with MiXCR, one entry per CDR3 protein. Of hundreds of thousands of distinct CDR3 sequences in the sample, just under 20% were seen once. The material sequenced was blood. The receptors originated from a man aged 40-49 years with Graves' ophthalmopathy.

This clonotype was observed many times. CDR3 loop: CASSYAPTTSGRANAYEQYF. The CDR3 DNA is TGTGCCAGCAGTTACGCCCCGACGACTAGCGGGAGGGCCAATGCCTACGAGCAGTACTTC. This chain links TRBV6-2 or TRBV6-3 with TRBJ2-7; 14 positions agree with TRBD2. The CDR3 contains 20 residues. The V and J ends lost 2 bases and 2 bases, in that order; junction bases with no gene match: 14. Germline loops: CDR1 MNHEY, CDR2 SVGEGT.

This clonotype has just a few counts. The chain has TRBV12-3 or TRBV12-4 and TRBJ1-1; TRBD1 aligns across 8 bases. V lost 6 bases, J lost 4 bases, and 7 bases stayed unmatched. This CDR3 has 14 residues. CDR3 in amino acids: CASSETGELTEAFF. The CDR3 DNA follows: TGTGCCAGCAGCGAGACAGGGGAGCTCACTGAAGCTTTCTTT.

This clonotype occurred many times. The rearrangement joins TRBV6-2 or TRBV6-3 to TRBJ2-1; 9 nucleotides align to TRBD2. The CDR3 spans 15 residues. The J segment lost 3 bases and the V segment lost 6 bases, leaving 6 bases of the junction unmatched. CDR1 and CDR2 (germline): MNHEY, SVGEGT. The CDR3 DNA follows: TGTGCCAGCAGCCGTAGCGGGGGACACTACAATGAGCAGTTCTTC. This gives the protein CASSRSGGHYNEQFF.

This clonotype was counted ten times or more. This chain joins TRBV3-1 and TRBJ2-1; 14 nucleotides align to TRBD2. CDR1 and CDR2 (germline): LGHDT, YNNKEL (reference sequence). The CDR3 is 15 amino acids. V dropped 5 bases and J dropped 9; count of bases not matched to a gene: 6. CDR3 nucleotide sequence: TGTGCCAGCAGCAAAGGACTAGCGGGAGGTCTTGAGCAGTTCTTC. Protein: CASSKGLAGGLEQFF.

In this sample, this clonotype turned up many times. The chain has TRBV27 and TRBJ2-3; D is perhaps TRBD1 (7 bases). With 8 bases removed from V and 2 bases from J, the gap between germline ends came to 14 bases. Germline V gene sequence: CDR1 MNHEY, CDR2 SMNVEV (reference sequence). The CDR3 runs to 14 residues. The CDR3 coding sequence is TGTGCCAGCTGGAGGGGGACAGACACAGATACGCAGTATTTT. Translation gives CASWRGTDTDTQYF.

The CDR3 loop reads CASTDWERERYEQYF. DNA for the CDR3: TGTGCCAGCACCGACTGGGAGCGGGAGAGGTACGAGCAGTACTTC. The rearrangement joins TRBV5-5 to TRBJ2-7; 8 bases match TRBD2. The CDR3 consists of 15 residues. Trimming took 6 bases from V and 4 from J; bases not matched to a gene: 12. CDR1 is SGHKS and CDR2 is YYEKEE in the germline V gene (reference sequence).

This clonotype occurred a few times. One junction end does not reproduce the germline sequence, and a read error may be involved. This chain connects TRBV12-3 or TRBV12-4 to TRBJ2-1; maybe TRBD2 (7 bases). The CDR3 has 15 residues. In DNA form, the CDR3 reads TGTGCCAGCAGCCCGGCGGGGGCCTCCTTCAATGAGCAGTTCTTC. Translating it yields CASSPAGASFNEQFF.

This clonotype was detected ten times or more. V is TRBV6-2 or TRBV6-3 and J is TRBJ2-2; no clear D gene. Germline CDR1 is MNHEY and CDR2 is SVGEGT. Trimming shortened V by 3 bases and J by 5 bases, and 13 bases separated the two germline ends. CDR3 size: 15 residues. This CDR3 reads CASSYASPRTGELFF. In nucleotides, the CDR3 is TGTGCCAGCAGTTATGCATCTCCTAGAACCGGGGAGCTGTTTTTT.

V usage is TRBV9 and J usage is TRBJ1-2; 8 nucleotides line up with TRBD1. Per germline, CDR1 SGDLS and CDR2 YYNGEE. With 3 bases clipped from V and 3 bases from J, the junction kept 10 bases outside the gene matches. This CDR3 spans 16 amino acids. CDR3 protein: CASSGLATGVDYGYTF. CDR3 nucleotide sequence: TGTGCCAGCAGCGGACTCGCGACAGGGGTAGACTATGGCTACACCTTC.

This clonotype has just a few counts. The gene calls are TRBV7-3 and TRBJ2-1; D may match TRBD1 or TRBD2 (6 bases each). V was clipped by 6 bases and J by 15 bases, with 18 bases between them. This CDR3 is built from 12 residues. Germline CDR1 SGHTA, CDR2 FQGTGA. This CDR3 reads CASRIGGGKWFF. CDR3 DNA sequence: TGTGCCAGCAGGATAGGAGGGGGAAAGTGGTTCTTC.

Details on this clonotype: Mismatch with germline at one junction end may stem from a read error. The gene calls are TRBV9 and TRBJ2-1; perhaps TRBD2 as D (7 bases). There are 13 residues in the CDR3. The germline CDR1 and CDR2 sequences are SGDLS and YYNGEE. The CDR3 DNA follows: TGTGCCAACAGCGTAGTAGGGGGGGTTGAGCAGTTCTTC. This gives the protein CANSVVGGVEQFF.

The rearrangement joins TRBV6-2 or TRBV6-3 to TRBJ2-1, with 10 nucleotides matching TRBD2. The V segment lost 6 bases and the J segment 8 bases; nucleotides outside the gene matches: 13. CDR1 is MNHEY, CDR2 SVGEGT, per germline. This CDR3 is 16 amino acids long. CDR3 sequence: CASSPGGSGRIYEQFF. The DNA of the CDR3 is TGTGCCAGCAGCCCTGGGGGTAGCGGGAGGATCTATGAGCAGTTCTTC.

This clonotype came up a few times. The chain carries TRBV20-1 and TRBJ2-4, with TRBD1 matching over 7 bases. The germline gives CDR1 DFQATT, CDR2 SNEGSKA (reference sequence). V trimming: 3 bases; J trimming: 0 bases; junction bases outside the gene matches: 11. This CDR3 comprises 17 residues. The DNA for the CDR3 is TGCAGTGCTAGTAGTATACAGGGGTTTCTAGCCAAAAACATTCAGTACTTC. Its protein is CSASSIQGFLAKNIQYF.

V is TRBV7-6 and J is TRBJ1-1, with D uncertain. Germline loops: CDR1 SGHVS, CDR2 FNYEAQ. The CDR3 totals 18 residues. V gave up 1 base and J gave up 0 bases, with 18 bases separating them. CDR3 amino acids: CASSLGNTVTFLNTEAFF. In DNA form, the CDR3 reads TGTGCCAGCAGCTTAGGTAATACAGTGACCTTTCTGAACACTGAAGCTTTCTTT.

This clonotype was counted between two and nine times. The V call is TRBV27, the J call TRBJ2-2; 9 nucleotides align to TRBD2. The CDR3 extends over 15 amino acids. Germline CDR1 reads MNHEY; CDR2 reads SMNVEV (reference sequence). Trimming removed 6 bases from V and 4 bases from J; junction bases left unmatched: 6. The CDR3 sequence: CASRPRGGVTGELFF. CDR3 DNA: TGTGCCAGCAGACCGCGGGGGGGCGTCACCGGGGAGCTGTTTTTT.

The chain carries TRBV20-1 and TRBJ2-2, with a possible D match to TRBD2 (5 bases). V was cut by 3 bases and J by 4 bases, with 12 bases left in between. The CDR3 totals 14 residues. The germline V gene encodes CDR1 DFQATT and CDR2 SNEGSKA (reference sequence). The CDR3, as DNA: TGCAGTGCTAGGGAGGACTTGAGCACCGGGGAGCTGTTTTTT. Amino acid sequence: CSAREDLSTGELFF.